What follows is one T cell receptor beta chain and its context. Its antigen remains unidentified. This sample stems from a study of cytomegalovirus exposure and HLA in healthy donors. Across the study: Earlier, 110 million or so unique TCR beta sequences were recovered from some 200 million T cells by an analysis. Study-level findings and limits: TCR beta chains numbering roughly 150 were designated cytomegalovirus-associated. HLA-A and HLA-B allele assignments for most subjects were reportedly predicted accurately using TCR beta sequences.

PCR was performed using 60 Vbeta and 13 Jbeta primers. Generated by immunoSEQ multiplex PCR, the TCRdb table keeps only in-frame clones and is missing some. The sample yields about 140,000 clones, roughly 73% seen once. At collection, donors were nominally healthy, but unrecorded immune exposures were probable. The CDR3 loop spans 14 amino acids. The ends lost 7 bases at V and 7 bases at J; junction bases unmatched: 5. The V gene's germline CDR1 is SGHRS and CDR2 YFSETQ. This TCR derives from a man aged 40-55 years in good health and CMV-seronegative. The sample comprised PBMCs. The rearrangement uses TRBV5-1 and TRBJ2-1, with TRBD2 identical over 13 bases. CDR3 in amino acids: CASRTSGGGNEQFF. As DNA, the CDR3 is TGCGCCAGCCGGACTAGCGGGGGTGGGAATGAGCAGTTCTTC.